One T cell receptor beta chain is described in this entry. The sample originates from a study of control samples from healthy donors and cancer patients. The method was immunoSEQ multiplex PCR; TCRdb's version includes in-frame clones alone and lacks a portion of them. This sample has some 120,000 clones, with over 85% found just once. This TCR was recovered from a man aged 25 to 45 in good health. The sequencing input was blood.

The CDR3 DNA reads TGCGCCAGCCGGGAACTAGCGGGGGGCACAGATACGCAGTATTTT. Translation: CASRELAGGTDTQYF. The chain has TRBV5-1 and TRBJ2-3; 11 bases fit TRBD2. Looked up from germline, CDR1 is SGHRS and CDR2 is YFSETQ. The CDR3 consists of 15 residues. V shed 7 bases, J shed 1 base, and the junction held 5 bases outside the gene matches.